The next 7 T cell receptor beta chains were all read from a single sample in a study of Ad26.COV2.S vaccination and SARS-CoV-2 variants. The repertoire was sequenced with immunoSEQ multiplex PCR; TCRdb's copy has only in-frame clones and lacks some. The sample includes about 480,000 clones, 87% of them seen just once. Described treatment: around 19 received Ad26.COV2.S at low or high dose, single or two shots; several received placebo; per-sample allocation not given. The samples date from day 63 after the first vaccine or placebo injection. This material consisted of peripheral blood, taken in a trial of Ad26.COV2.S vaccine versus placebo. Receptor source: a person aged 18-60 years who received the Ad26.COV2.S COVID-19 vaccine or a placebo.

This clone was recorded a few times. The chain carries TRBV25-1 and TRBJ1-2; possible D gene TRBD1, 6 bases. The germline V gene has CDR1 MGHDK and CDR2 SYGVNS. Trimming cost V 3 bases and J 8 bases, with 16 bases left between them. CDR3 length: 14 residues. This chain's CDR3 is CASSDLVQGGGYTF. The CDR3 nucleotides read TGTGCCAGCAGTGATTTGGTACAGGGCGGGGGCTACACCTTC.

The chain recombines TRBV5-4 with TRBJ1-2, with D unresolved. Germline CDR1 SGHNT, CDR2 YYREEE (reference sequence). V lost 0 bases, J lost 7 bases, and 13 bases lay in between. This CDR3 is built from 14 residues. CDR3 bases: TGTGCCAGCAGCTTGGATTCCGGGAATCGTGGCTACACCTTC. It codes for CASSLDSGNRGYTF.

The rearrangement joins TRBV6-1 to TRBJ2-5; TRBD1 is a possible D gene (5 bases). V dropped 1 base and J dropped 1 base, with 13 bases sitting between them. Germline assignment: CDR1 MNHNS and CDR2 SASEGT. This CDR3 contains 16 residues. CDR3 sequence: CASSEEVSGSQETQYF. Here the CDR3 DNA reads TGTGCCAGCAGTGAAGAAGTATCAGGGTCCCAAGAGACCCAGTACTTC.

Here the CDR3 reads CASYSPSGGNEQFF. The CDR3 region has the DNA TGTGCCAGCTACAGTCCTAGCGGAGGCAATGAGCAGTTCTTC. The V gene is TRBV28, the J gene TRBJ2-1, with TRBD2 matching 7 bases. V lost 8 bases, J lost 6 bases, and 10 bases stayed unmatched. This CDR3 is built from 14 residues. Per the germline V gene, CDR1 is MDHEN and CDR2 is SYDVKM. Filled out from reference TRBV28 and TRBJ2-1, the complete variable domain reads DVKVTQSSRYLVKRTGEKVFLECVQDMDHENMFWYRQDPGLGLRLIYFSYDVKMKEKGDIPEGYSVSREKKERFSLILESASTNQTSMYLCASYSPSGGNEQFFGPGTRLTVL.

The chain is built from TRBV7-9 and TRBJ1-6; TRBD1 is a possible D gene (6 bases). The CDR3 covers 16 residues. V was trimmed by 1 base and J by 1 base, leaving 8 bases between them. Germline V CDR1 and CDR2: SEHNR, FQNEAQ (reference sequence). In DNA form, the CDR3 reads TGTGCCAGCAGCTTAGAGGGGGGGTCCTATAATTCACCCCTCCACTTT. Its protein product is CASSLEGGSYNSPLHF.

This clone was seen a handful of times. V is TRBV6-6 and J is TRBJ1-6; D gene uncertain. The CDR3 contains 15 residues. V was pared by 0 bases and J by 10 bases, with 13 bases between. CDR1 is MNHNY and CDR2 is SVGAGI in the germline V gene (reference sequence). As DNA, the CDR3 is TGTGCCAGCAGTTACTCCGGCGGGAAGGAATCACCCCTCCACTTT. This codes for CASSYSGGKESPLHF.

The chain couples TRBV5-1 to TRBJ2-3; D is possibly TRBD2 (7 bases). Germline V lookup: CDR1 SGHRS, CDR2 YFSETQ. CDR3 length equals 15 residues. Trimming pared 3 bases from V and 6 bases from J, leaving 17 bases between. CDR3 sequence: CASSSNRGAPDTQYF. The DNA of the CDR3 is TGCGCCAGCAGCTCGAACCGGGGGGCTCCCGATACGCAGTATTTT.